The source of this T cell receptor (beta chain) is a study of control samples from healthy donors and cancer patients. Trimming pared 3 bases from V and 8 bases from J, leaving 5 bases between. This CDR3 region has 11 residues. Germline loops: CDR1 MDHEN, CDR2 SYDVKM. Measured with immunoSEQ multiplex PCR; TCRdb has only the in-frame clones, and not every one. The table has about 130,000 clones, around 93% seen once. The clonotype was recovered from a man aged 45-65 years with head and neck cancer. Material: PBMCs. The chain employs TRBV28 and TRBJ2-4; no reliable D call. CDR3 nucleotide sequence: TGTGCCAGCAGTTTCGGAGACATTCAGTACTTC. Residues: CASSFGDIQYF.